These 27 T cell receptor beta chains were all obtained from the same sample, sequenced in a study of early T cells in non-severe SARS-CoV-2 infection. A single record per CDR3 protein comes from TCRdb applying MiXCR to the 5' RACE reads. This table has tens of thousands of distinct CDR3 sequences, less than 9.5% appearing once. The sequenced material came from whole blood. The receptors originated from an adult who was a healthcare worker with PCR-confirmed SARS-CoV-2 infection or an uninfected control (not recorded which).

Many counts were recorded for this clonotype. The chain couples TRBV7-2 to TRBJ2-7; D possibly corresponds to TRBD2 (5 bases). With 5 bases removed from V and 2 bases from J, the gap between germline ends came to 10 bases. The CDR3 runs to 13 residues. The germline V gene has CDR1 SGHTA and CDR2 FQGNSA. CDR3 in amino acids: CASSQAETYEQYF. In nucleotides, the CDR3 is TGTGCCAGCAGCCAAGCGGAGACCTACGAGCAGTACTTC.

The chain employs TRBV18 and TRBJ2-1; 10 bases fit TRBD2. V gave up 1 base and J gave up 5 bases; unmatched junction bases: 5. This CDR3 is built from 16 residues. Germline V lookup: CDR1 KGHSH, CDR2 LQKENI. As DNA, the CDR3 is TGTGCCAGCTCACCACGGAGCGGGGGGGATAACAATGAGCAGTTCTTC. Translated, it gives CASSPRSGGDNNEQFF. The full variable domain, rest sourced from reference TRBV18 and TRBJ2-1, is NAGVMQNPRHLVRRRGQEARLRCSPMKGHSHVYWYRQLPEEGLKFMVYLQKENIIDESGMPKERFSAEFPKEGPSILRIQQVVRGDSAAYFCASSPRSGGDNNEQFFGPGTRLTVL.

This clonotype was observed a few times. V gene TRBV7-6 combines with J gene TRBJ2-2; TRBD1 matches 7 bases. CDR1 and CDR2 from the germline V gene are SGHVS and FNYEAQ. The CDR3 contains 15 residues. Germline trimming cut 0 bases from V and 4 bases from J; bases unmatched to any gene: 2. CDR3 sequence (DNA): TGTGCCAGCAGCTTAGCGTCAGGGGGCACCGGGGAGCTGTTTTTT. Translating gives CASSLASGGTGELFF. The entire variable domain, with the rest obtained from reference TRBV7-6 and TRBJ2-2, is as follows: GAGVSQSPRYKVTKRGQDVALRCDPISGHVSLYWYRQALGQGPEFLTYFNYEAQQDKSGLPNDRFSAERPEGSISTLTIQRTEQRDSAMYRCASSLASGGTGELFFGEGSRLTVL.

The chain combines TRBV28 with TRBJ1-3; the D is unclear. The CDR3 is 13 residues long. From germline, CDR1 is MDHEN and CDR2 SYDVKM. V was trimmed by 5 bases and J by 0 bases, leaving 5 bases between them. This CDR3 is CASSPPSGNTIYF. Here the CDR3 DNA reads TGTGCCAGCAGTCCCCCCTCTGGAAACACCATATATTTT. Supplemented by reference TRBV28 and TRBJ1-3, the full variable domain reads DVKVTQSSRYLVKRTGEKVFLECVQDMDHENMFWYRQDPGLGLRLIYFSYDVKMKEKGDIPEGYSVSREKKERFSLILESASTNQTSMYLCASSPPSGNTIYFGEGSWLTVV.

This clonotype was seen repeatedly, ten times or more. The CDR3: CASSMRTSGYNEQFF. The DNA for the CDR3 is TGTGCCAGTAGTATGCGGACTAGCGGCTACAATGAGCAGTTCTTC. The V call is TRBV19, the J call TRBJ2-1; the match to TRBD2 covers 10 bases. Trimming removed 3 bases from V and 3 bases from J; junction bases left unmatched: 2. Germline CDR1 is LNHDA and CDR2 is SQIVND (reference sequence). This CDR3 is built from 15 residues. Based on the CDR3 plus reference TRBV19 and TRBJ2-1, the full variable domain is DGGITQSPKYLFRKEGQNVTLSCEQNLNHDAMYWYRQDPGQGLRLIYYSQIVNDFQKGDIAEGYSVSREKKESFPLTVTSAQKNPTAFYLCASSMRTSGYNEQFFGPGTRLTVL.

This clonotype was observed a handful of times. V and J are TRBV7-9 and TRBJ1-2, with D possibly being TRBD1 (5 bases). Trimming stripped 5 bases from V and 3 bases from J, with 10 bases between. This CDR3 has 13 residues. Germline V gene data show CDR1 as SEHNR and CDR2 as FQNEAQ (reference sequence). The CDR3 protein is CASSAQTDYGYTF. For the CDR3, the DNA is TGTGCCAGCAGCGCCCAGACAGACTATGGCTACACCTTC.

This clonotype was found many times. V and J are TRBV7-9 and TRBJ2-1; D ambiguous. The V gene's germline CDR1 is SEHNR and CDR2 FQNEAQ (reference sequence). This CDR3 region has 14 residues. Between the trimmed V and J ends, which lost 1 base and 4 bases, there was a span of 8 bases. The CDR3 loop reads CASSLEGSYNEQFF. The CDR3 DNA sequence: TGTGCCAGCAGCTTAGAGGGCAGTTACAATGAGCAGTTCTTC.

This clonotype was found many times. V gene TRBV5-4 combines with J gene TRBJ2-3; the match to TRBD1 covers 9 bases. This CDR3 spans 14 amino acids. The V gene's germline CDR1 is SGHNT and CDR2 YYREEE (reference sequence). Trimming at V came to 4 bases and at J to 5 bases, leaving 5 bases not matched to a gene. CDR3 bases: TGTGCCAGCAGCCAACAGGGGGCGCAAGATACGCAGTATTTT. It translates to CASSQQGAQDTQYF.

In the case of this clonotype: This may come from a read error, since a much larger clone is one base off. V gene TRBV25-1 combines with J gene TRBJ2-3; D remains ambiguous. CDR1 and CDR2 from the germline V gene are MGHDK and SYGVNS. The length of the CDR3 is 12 residues. The CDR3 spells CASSDSTDSQYF. The CDR3 DNA follows: TGTGCCAGCAGTGACTCCACAGATTCGCAGTATTTT.

This clonotype was found many times. The CDR3 sequence is CASSEGLARGSNEQFF. CDR3 DNA: TGTGCCAGCAGTGAGGGACTAGCCCGAGGCTCAAATGAGCAGTTCTTC. The rearrangement links TRBV2 to TRBJ2-1; 9 bases align to TRBD2. Unmatched junction bases numbered 10, after V lost 3 bases and J lost 7 bases. The germline V gene encodes CDR1 SNHLY and CDR2 FYNNEI. The CDR3 contains 16 residues.

V and J are TRBV9 and TRBJ1-1; no clear D. The CDR3 covers 15 residues. CDR1 SGDLS and CDR2 YYNGEE come from the germline V gene. V was clipped by 4 bases and J by 1 base, with 14 bases between them. The CDR3 bases are TGTGCCAGCAGCTCTGTCACTGGGGAGAACACTGAAGCTTTCTTT. Translating it yields CASSSVTGENTEAFF.

This clonotype was recorded once. An end of the junction differs from the germline gene, which may be a read error. The chain carries TRBV5-4 and TRBJ2-4, with a tentative D call TRBD2 (6 bases). Germline-derived CDR1 and CDR2 are SGHNT and YYREEE (reference sequence). The CDR3 covers 15 residues. CDR3 nucleotide sequence: TGTGCCAGCAGCTGGCCCAACCGAGGAGGGGTCACCCCCGACTTC. Translation gives CASSWPNRGGVTPDF.

The gene calls are TRBV7-9 and TRBJ1-1, with D unclear. CDR3 length equals 14 residues. The V and J ends lost 3 bases and 0 bases respectively, with 8 bases between them. Germline V lookup: CDR1 SEHNR, CDR2 FQNEAQ (reference sequence). The CDR3 reads CASSLGFMNTEAFF. DNA of the CDR3: TGTGCCAGCAGCTTGGGATTCATGAACACTGAAGCTTTCTTT.

This chain uses TRBV7-9 with TRBJ2-3, with 7 bases matching TRBD2. The J segment lost 0 bases and the V segment lost 7 bases, leaving 7 bases of the junction unmatched. Germline V gene lookup returns CDR1 SEHNR and CDR2 FQNEAQ (reference sequence). This CDR3 contains 15 residues. For the CDR3, the DNA is TGTGCCAGCACCTCCGGGAGGACAAGCACAGATACGCAGTATTTT. Translating gives CASTSGRTSTDTQYF.

This clonotype was picked up many times. The chain combines TRBV5-1 with TRBJ2-2; D uncertain. V gave up 5 bases and J gave up 1 base, with 6 bases separating them. The CDR3 sequence is 13 residues long. CDR1 and CDR2 (germline): SGHRS, YFSETQ. The CDR3 DNA sequence: TGCGCCAGCAGTCCCGGGAACACCGGGGAGCTGTTTTTT. Residues: CASSPGNTGELFF. The variable domain in full, with the rest retrieved from reference TRBV5-1 and TRBJ2-2, is KAGVTQTPRYLIKTRGQQVTLSCSPISGHRSVSWYQQTPGQGLQFLFEYFSETQRNKGNFPGRFSGRQFSNSRSEMNVSTLELGDSALYLCASSPGNTGELFFGEGSRLTVL.

This clonotype was seen many times. The CDR3 is CASSMGAQGQPQHF. CDR3 nucleotide sequence: TGTGCCAGTAGTATGGGGGCGCAGGGTCAGCCCCAGCATTTT. The chain combines TRBV19 with TRBJ1-5, with TRBD1 as a possible D gene (6 bases). Per the germline V gene, CDR1 is LNHDA and CDR2 is SQIVND (reference sequence). The CDR3 length is 14 residues. V lost 3 bases to trimming and J lost 6 bases, with 12 bases between them.

This clonotype was recorded a few times. The rearrangement uses TRBV18 and TRBJ1-1; maybe TRBD1 (5 bases). Germline CDR1 and CDR2: KGHSH and LQKENI. The CDR3 is made up of 16 amino acids. The V end was cut by 3 bases, the J end by 0 bases, with 14 bases between. This CDR3 reads CASSPLGRGMNTEAFF. The CDR3 region has the DNA TGTGCCAGCTCACCCCTCGGACGGGGCATGAACACTGAAGCTTTCTTT.

In its sample, this clonotype was seen once. The J gene is TRBJ1-5, the V gene TRBV18, with D uncertain. The germline CDR1 and CDR2 sequences are KGHSH and LQKENI. With 5 bases removed from V and 0 bases from J, the gap between germline ends came to 14 bases. CDR3 length: 16 residues. The chain's CDR3 is CASSAGLMDSNQPQHF. The CDR3 region has the DNA TGTGCCAGCTCAGCTGGTTTGATGGATAGCAATCAGCCCCAGCATTTT.

In this sample, this clonotype turned up many times. The chain links TRBV24-1 to TRBJ2-2; D gene uncertain. The V end lost 0 bases, the J end lost 1 base, and 2 bases lay between the germline ends. There are 14 residues in the CDR3. Germline V gene lookup returns CDR1 KGHDR and CDR2 SFDVKD. CDR3 protein: CATSDLRNTGELFF. The CDR3 DNA is TGTGCCACCAGTGATTTGAGGAACACCGGGGAGCTGTTTTTT.

This clonotype has ten or more counts. The chain recombines TRBV24-1 with TRBJ1-2; D gene ambiguous. This CDR3 comprises 12 residues. V was pared by 2 bases and J by 7 bases, with 7 bases between. The germline CDR1 and CDR2 sequences are KGHDR and SFDVKD. In DNA, the CDR3 is TGTGCCACCAGTGATTCGCTGGGTGGCTACACCTTC. This codes for CATSDSLGGYTF.

This clonotype was found many times. CDR3 amino acids: CASSLATEGELFF. The CDR3 DNA sequence: TGTGCCAGCAGTTTAGCGACGGAAGGGGAGCTGTTTTTT. This chain connects TRBV12-3 or TRBV12-4 to TRBJ2-2; D gene ambiguous. CDR3 size: 13 residues. Trimming removed 0 bases from V and 8 bases from J, with 7 bases in between.

This clonotype occurred many times. The V call is TRBV7-6, the J call TRBJ2-7, with TRBD1 matching over 7 bases. The CDR3 totals 16 residues. Germline V gene data show CDR1 as SGHVS and CDR2 as FNYEAQ. Losses at the gene ends were 2 bases for V and 2 bases for J; bases not matched to a gene: 9. The chain's CDR3 is CASSLQAQGIAYEQYF. As DNA, the CDR3 is TGTGCCAGCAGCTTACAGGCACAGGGGATAGCCTACGAGCAGTACTTC.

This clonotype was seen ten or more times. V usage is TRBV7-6 and J usage is TRBJ2-1; D is perhaps TRBD2 (6 bases). The germline V gene encodes CDR1 SGHVS and CDR2 FNYEAQ. Between the trimmed V and J ends, which lost 1 base and 8 bases, there was a span of 15 bases. The length of the CDR3 is 15 residues. The CDR3 region has the DNA TGTGCCAGCAGCTTAGGGGCCGGGAGACGGGATGAGCAGTTCTTC. It yields the protein CASSLGAGRRDEQFF.

This clonotype has a handful of counts. This chain connects TRBV10-3 to TRBJ2-5; 7 bases fit TRBD2. The CDR3 runs 15 residues. J gave up 3 bases and V 3 bases, and 7 bases lay outside the gene matches. In germline, CDR1 is ENHRY, CDR2 SYGVKD. Written as DNA, the CDR3 is TGTGCCATCAGTGACCCGGGTCTAGCGGAAGAGACCCAGTACTTC. Protein sequence: CAISDPGLAEETQYF.

The table lists this clonotype with a few counts. The chain is built from TRBV20-1 and TRBJ2-7; weak D call: TRBD2 (5 bases). The V gene's germline CDR1 is DFQATT and CDR2 SNEGSKA (reference sequence). The V end was cut by 6 bases, the J end by 5 bases, with 17 bases between. This CDR3 region has 13 residues. DNA of the CDR3: TGCAGTGCCGAGTCAGTCGGGAAAAACGAGCAGTACTTC. This codes for CSAESVGKNEQYF.

The gene calls are TRBV20-1 and TRBJ2-2, with TRBD2 identical over 7 bases. The CDR3 is made up of 12 amino acids. The trim removed 5 bases at V and 3 bases at J, leaving 0 bases unmatched. Germline lookup yields CDR1 DFQATT and CDR2 SNEGSKA (reference sequence). In DNA, the CDR3 is TGCAGTGCTGGACTAGACACCGGGGAGCTGTTTTTT. Translation: CSAGLDTGELFF.

The chain recombines TRBV4-2 with TRBJ1-6; a possible D gene is TRBD1 (5 bases). Per the germline V gene, CDR1 is LGHNA and CDR2 is YNFKEQ. The CDR3 is 14 residues long. With 4 bases removed from V and 5 bases from J, the gap between germline ends came to 9 bases. The chain's CDR3 is CASSLGHNNSPLHF. For the CDR3, the DNA is TGTGCCAGCAGCCTCGGACACAATAATTCACCCCTCCACTTT.